This entry concerns a single T cell receptor (beta chain). Its antigen is unknown. V was cut by 2 bases and J by 6 bases, with 11 bases left in between. The CDR3 is made up of 13 amino acids. The germline CDR1 and CDR2 sequences are MDHEN and SYDVKM. These data originate in a study of T cell repertoires in cytomegalovirus infection. Broader study findings: HLA-C-restricted CMV-specific TCR beta clonotypes were dominant in the ex vivo response.

One entry per CDR3 protein, called by TCRdb with MiXCR from the reads. The sample records 600,000 to 700,000 distinct CDR3 sequences, about 30% being singletons. This sequence joins TRBV28 and TRBJ2-7; D unclear. The clonotype originates from a human donor in good health (CMV status not recorded). Some clones in this sample may be carry-over from other donors' samples. Source: cultured PBMCs, taken from culture after CMV antigen stimulation. CDR3 sequence (DNA): TGTGCCAGCAGTTTACCACCCGTGGGCGAGCAGTACTTC. It specifies CASSLPPVGEQYF.